This T cell receptor beta chain was retrieved from a study of cytomegalovirus exposure and HLA in healthy donors. Use of 60 Vbeta and 13 Jbeta primers characterized the PCR. Repertoires were generated with immunoSEQ multiplex PCR, while TCRdb's copy carries only in-frame clones and drops some. The profile shows approximately 120,000 clones, roughly 71% of them singletons. J was trimmed by 2 bases and V by 6 bases; bases with no gene match: 7. Germline lookup yields CDR1 MNHEY and CDR2 SVGAGI. There are 14 residues in the CDR3. Sequencing was performed on PBMCs. This chain uses TRBV6-5 with TRBJ2-7, with 7 positions matching TRBD1. This clonotype originated in a woman in her seventies in good health and CMV-seropositive. The CDR3 DNA reads TGTGCCAGCAGGGGATCGACAGGGCCCTACGAGCAGTACTTC. Translation gives CASRGSTGPYEQYF.